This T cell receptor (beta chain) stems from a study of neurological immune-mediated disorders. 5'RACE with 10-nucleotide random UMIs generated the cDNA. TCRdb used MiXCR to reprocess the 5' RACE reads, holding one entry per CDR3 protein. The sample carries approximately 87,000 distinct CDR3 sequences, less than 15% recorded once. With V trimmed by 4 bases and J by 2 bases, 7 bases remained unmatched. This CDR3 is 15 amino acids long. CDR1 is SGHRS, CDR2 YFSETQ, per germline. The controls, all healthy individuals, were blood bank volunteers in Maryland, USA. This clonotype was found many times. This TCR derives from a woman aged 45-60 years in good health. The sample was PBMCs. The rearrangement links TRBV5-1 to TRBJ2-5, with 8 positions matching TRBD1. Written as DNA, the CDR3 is TGCGCCAGCAGCAGAACCGGGACAGGACAAGAGACCCAGTACTTC. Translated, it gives CASSRTGTGQETQYF.